The T cell receptor (beta chain) described here comes from a study of identical twins. Findings and limits, study-wide: Weaker excess twin sharing was seen among beta out-of-frame sequences.

MiXCR was run by TCRdb on the 5' RACE reads, yielding one entry per CDR3 protein. The sample carries some 1,700,000 distinct CDR3 sequences, roughly a third recorded once. In regard to this clonotype: Antigen specificity is unknown.

There are 15 residues in the CDR3. CDR1 and CDR2 from the germline V gene are MGHRA and YSYEKL. J lost 6 bases, V lost 5 bases, and 10 bases had no gene match. The receptor was isolated from a newborn girl in good health. This rearrangement joins TRBV4-1 to TRBJ2-7, with TRBD2 matching 10 bases. The sequencing input was cord blood. CDR3 loop: CASSRLRLAGVEQYF. The CDR3 bases are TGCGCCAGCAGCAGATTGAGGCTAGCGGGAGTCGAGCAGTACTTC.